This T cell receptor beta chain was identified in a study of OX40 agonist ivuxolimab in advanced cancers. Study details: An agonistic anti-OX40 (CD134) antibody, ivuxolimab, was used to treat the patients. Participants could have had prior anti-PD-1, anti-PD-L1 or anti-CTLA-4 therapy, and about 37% had some. Study-wide results and limits: Doses of 0.1 to 3.0 mg/kg were accompanied by clonal expansion of CD4+ and CD8+ blood T cells by week 6.

A note on this clone: Its antigen remains unknown.

Data came from immunoSEQ multiplex PCR; TCRdb stores just in-frame clones and leaves some out. The data contain approximately 60,000 clones, roughly 90% of them singletons. Patients were ineligible given autoimmune disease history or systemic immunosuppression. Germline values: CDR1 SGDLS, CDR2 YYNGEE. The ends lost 4 bases at V and 4 bases at J; junction bases unmatched: 4. This CDR3 has 14 residues. The rearrangement uses TRBV9 and TRBJ1-1; 10 bases match TRBD1. The source of this sequence is an adult with an advanced solid tumor such as melanoma, head and neck, liver or kidney cancer. Specimen: CD4+ or CD8+ T cells sorted from blood, collected in a trial of the OX40 agonist ivuxolimab. CDR3 coding DNA: TGTGCCAGCAGCCCTTGGGACAGGGGCACTGAAGCTTTCTTT. Its protein is CASSPWDRGTEAFF.